Below, 21 T cell receptor beta chains from the same sample are listed, as sequenced in a study of cytomegalovirus exposure and HLA in healthy donors. Both 60 Vbeta primers and 13 Jbeta primers went into the PCR. Measured with immunoSEQ multiplex PCR; TCRdb has only the in-frame clones, and not every one. The sample has about 180,000 clones, roughly 79% seen once; the top ten hold over 4.5%. The sample taken for sequencing was PBMCs. Receptors originate from a woman aged 18 to 35 in good health and CMV-seropositive.

The chain has TRBV4-1 and TRBJ2-3; 7 bases map to TRBD2. The ends lost 3 bases at V and 2 bases at J; junction bases unmatched: 5. CDR1 and CDR2 from the germline V gene are MGHRA and YSYEKL. The length of the CDR3 is 15 residues. The CDR3 bases are TGCGCCAGCAGCCACTCTAGCGGATACACAGATACGCAGTATTTT. This encodes CASSHSSGYTDTQYF.

V and J are TRBV25-1 and TRBJ1-5; D ambiguous. The V end was cut by 3 bases, the J end by 3 bases, with 9 bases between. The germline CDR1 and CDR2 sequences are MGHDK and SYGVNS. This CDR3 contains 14 residues. CDR3 sequence (DNA): TGTGCCAGCAGTGATACAGTCTCCAATCAGCCCCAGCATTTT. As protein: CASSDTVSNQPQHF.

This clone was counted only a few times. V and J are TRBV6-6 and TRBJ2-5, with 8 bases identical to TRBD2. V lost 0 bases and J lost 11; bases outside the gene matches: 14. The CDR3 sequence is 16 residues long. The V gene's germline CDR1 is MNHNY and CDR2 SVGAGI (reference sequence). The CDR3 here is CASSYSGDGRGGEQYF. The CDR3 DNA is TGTGCCAGCAGTTACTCAGGGGACGGACGGGGGGGAGAGCAGTACTTC.

CDR3 region: CSGRLAGQGEQFF. CDR3 DNA: TGCAGCGGCCGACTAGCGGGGCAGGGTGAGCAGTTCTTC. This sequence joins TRBV29-1 and TRBJ2-1, with 11 positions matching TRBD2. The CDR3 loop spans 13 amino acids. Germline trimming cut 7 bases from V and 9 bases from J; bases unmatched to any gene: 8. Per germline, CDR1 SQVTM and CDR2 ANQGSEA.

The gene calls are TRBV30 and TRBJ1-1, with 10 nucleotides matching TRBD1. The V and J ends lost 0 bases and 4 bases, in that order; junction bases with no gene match: 5. Germline lookup yields CDR1 GTSNPN and CDR2 SVGIG (reference sequence). The CDR3 extends over 15 amino acids. CDR3: CAWSVSRTGGTEAFF. The CDR3 DNA sequence: TGTGCCTGGAGTGTCTCCCGGACAGGGGGCACTGAAGCTTTCTTT.

V and J are TRBV19 and TRBJ2-7, with D unclear. The CDR3 consists of 13 residues. Germline CDR1 reads LNHDA; CDR2 reads SQIVND (reference sequence). Trimming shortened V by 10 bases and J by 0 bases, and 13 bases separated the two germline ends. CDR3: CATKASSSYEQYF. The CDR3 region has the DNA TGTGCCACAAAGGCTTCTAGCTCCTACGAGCAGTACTTC.

The count of this clone is one. The chain uses TRBV18 and TRBJ1-5, with 9 bases lining up with TRBD1. V lost 5 bases, J lost 3 bases, and 5 bases stayed unmatched. Germline values: CDR1 KGHSH, CDR2 LQKENI. The CDR3 spans 15 residues. CDR3 protein: CASSATGGNNQPQHF. As DNA, the CDR3 is TGTGCCAGCTCAGCGACAGGGGGGAACAATCAGCCCCAGCATTTT.

Here the CDR3 reads CASRNRLAGVNEQFF. CDR3 nucleotide sequence: TGTGCCAGCAGGAACAGACTAGCGGGGGTCAATGAGCAGTTCTTC. The V and J genes are TRBV27 and TRBJ2-1, with TRBD2 matching over 12 bases. Per the germline V gene, CDR1 is MNHEY and CDR2 is SMNVEV (reference sequence). This CDR3 region has 15 residues. J lost 6 bases, V lost 6 bases, and 6 bases had no gene match.

This chain connects TRBV5-1 to TRBJ2-5; the match to TRBD1 covers 8 bases. Trimming removed 4 bases from V and 3 bases from J; junction bases left unmatched: 14. The length of the CDR3 is 17 residues. The germline CDR1 and CDR2 sequences are SGHRS and YFSETQ. Here the CDR3 reads CASSTRQGIGSEETQYF. Here the CDR3 DNA reads TGCGCCAGCAGCACCCGACAGGGGATAGGTTCGGAAGAGACCCAGTACTTC.

V gene TRBV7-2 combines with J gene TRBJ2-3, with 7 bases that match TRBD1. CDR1 SGHTA and CDR2 FQGNSA come from the germline V gene. V dropped 0 bases and J dropped 1; count of bases not matched to a gene: 4. The CDR3 has 16 residues. The CDR3 loop reads CASSLAEGTGTDTQYF. In DNA, the CDR3 is TGTGCCAGCAGCTTAGCCGAGGGGACAGGCACAGATACGCAGTATTTT.

The chain combines TRBV4-3 with TRBJ2-1; 8 bases agree with TRBD1. The germline V gene has CDR1 LGHNA and CDR2 YSLEER. V lost 4 bases and J lost 7; bases outside the gene matches: 6. The CDR3 runs 14 residues. In nucleotides, the CDR3 is TGCGCCAGCAGCCCACGGACAGGGAGTAATGAGCAGTTCTTC. It yields the protein CASSPRTGSNEQFF.

This chain joins TRBV7-9 and TRBJ1-1; D gene uncertain. Looked up from germline, CDR1 is SEHNR and CDR2 is FQNEAQ (reference sequence). This CDR3 has 16 residues. Trimming shortened V by 1 base and J by 7 bases, and 19 bases separated the two germline ends. The CDR3, as DNA: TGTGCCAGCAGCTTAGGGGCTCGCGTTCCACCCTATGAAGCTTTCTTT. This sequence encodes CASSLGARVPPYEAFF.

A few counts support this clone. The rearrangement links TRBV28 to TRBJ2-3; 7 nucleotides agree with TRBD1. V trimming: 6 bases; J trimming: 0 bases; junction bases outside the gene matches: 3. CDR1 is MDHEN and CDR2 is SYDVKM in the germline V gene. The CDR3 has 14 residues. The CDR3 DNA is TGTGCCAGCAGACAGGGGTTAAGCACAGATACGCAGTATTTT. It translates to CASRQGLSTDTQYF.

Only a few counts were recorded for this clone. The genes are TRBV19 and TRBJ2-2; tentatively, D is TRBD2 (7 bases). Trimming pared 6 bases from V and 7 bases from J, leaving 12 bases between. The length of the CDR3 is 13 residues. CDR1 and CDR2 (germline): LNHDA, SQIVND (reference sequence). The CDR3 reads CASRAGAGGELFF. In DNA form, the CDR3 reads TGTGCCAGTAGGGCGGGGGCTGGCGGGGAGCTGTTTTTT.

The V gene is TRBV15, the J gene TRBJ2-7; TRBD1 might be the D (6 bases). This CDR3 is 13 amino acids long. V lost 8 bases to trimming and J lost 1 base, with 12 bases between them. Per the germline V gene, CDR1 is LNHNV and CDR2 is YYDKDF (reference sequence). The CDR3 coding sequence is TGTGCCACCCAGAGGGACACGTCCTACGAGCAGTACTTC. Translating gives CATQRDTSYEQYF.

V is TRBV5-6 and J is TRBJ1-2; no reliable D call. V was clipped by 3 bases and J by 8 bases, with 26 bases between them. The CDR3 loop spans 17 amino acids. CDR1 is SGHDT, CDR2 YYEEEE, per germline. The CDR3 DNA sequence: TGTGCCAGCAGCTCCGTAGTTTCTAGCATGGGCGCCGGCGGCTACACCTTC. Translating it yields CASSSVVSSMGAGGYTF.

The genes are TRBV6-6 and TRBJ1-5; unclear D gene. V dropped 6 bases and J dropped 7 bases, with 7 bases sitting between them. Germline CDR1 MNHNY, CDR2 SVGAGI (reference sequence). The CDR3 is 11 amino acids. CDR3 protein: CASSSGQPQHF. The CDR3 bases are TGTGCCAGCAGCTCCGGGCAGCCCCAGCATTTT.

V is TRBV2 and J is TRBJ1-4, with TRBD1 matching over 10 bases. With 6 bases clipped from V and 3 bases from J, the junction kept 10 bases outside the gene matches. The CDR3 totals 17 residues. The V gene's germline CDR1 is SNHLY and CDR2 FYNNEI. The CDR3 DNA reads as TGTGCCAGCAGCGCGGGACAGGGGAGGGTGGCTAATGAAAAACTGTTTTTT. It is translated as CASSAGQGRVANEKLFF.

The chain carries TRBV4-2 and TRBJ1-3, with 7 bases aligning to TRBD1. The CDR3 is 15 residues long. Germline V lookup: CDR1 LGHNA, CDR2 YNFKEQ. Germline trimming cut 0 bases from V and 4 bases from J; bases unmatched to any gene: 3. CDR3 loop: CASSQEKGGGNTIYF. The CDR3 nucleotides are TGTGCCAGCAGCCAAGAGAAAGGGGGCGGAAACACCATATATTTT.

The rearrangement uses TRBV6-4 and TRBJ1-1, with D possibly being TRBD1 (5 bases). Per the germline V gene, CDR1 is MRHNA and CDR2 is SNTAGT. There are 15 residues in the CDR3. Trimming cost V 4 bases and J 3 bases, with 15 bases left between them. The CDR3 here is CASSGSYAGHTEAFF. Written as DNA, the CDR3 is TGTGCCAGCAGTGGATCTTACGCAGGGCACACTGAAGCTTTCTTT.

The table lists this clone with a count of one. CDR3 sequence: CASSQEARHYEQYF. As DNA, the CDR3 is TGTGCCAGCAGCCAAGAGGCCAGGCACTACGAGCAGTACTTC. J is TRBJ2-7 and V is TRBV4-2; the D is unclear. This CDR3 spans 14 amino acids. V was pared by 0 bases and J by 3 bases, with 9 bases between. Germline lookup yields CDR1 LGHNA and CDR2 YNFKEQ.